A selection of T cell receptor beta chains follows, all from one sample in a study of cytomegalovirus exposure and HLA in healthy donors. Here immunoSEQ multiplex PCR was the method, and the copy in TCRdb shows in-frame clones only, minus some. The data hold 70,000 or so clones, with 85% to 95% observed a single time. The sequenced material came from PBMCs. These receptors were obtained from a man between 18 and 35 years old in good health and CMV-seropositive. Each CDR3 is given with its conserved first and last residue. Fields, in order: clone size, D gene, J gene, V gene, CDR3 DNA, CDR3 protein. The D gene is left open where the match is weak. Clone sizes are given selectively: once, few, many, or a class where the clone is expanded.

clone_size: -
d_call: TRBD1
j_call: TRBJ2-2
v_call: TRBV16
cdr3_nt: TGTGCCAGCAGCCACCCCTTACGGGACAGGGGTTCCGGGGAGCTGTTTTTT
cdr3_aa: CASSHPLRDRGSGELFF

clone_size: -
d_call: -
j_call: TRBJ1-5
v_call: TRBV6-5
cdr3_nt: TGTGCCAGCAGTTACGGGCAGGGTGGTCAGCCCCAGCATTTT
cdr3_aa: CASSYGQGGQPQHF

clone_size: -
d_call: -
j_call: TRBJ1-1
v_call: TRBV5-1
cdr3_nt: TGCGCCAGCACCGCAGGGTCGGAGAACACTGAAGCTTTCTTT
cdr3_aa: CASTAGSENTEAFF

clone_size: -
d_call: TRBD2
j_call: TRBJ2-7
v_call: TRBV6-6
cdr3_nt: TGTGCCAGCAGTTCCTTCACTAGCGTCCACGAGCAGTACTTC
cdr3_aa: CASSSFTSVHEQYF

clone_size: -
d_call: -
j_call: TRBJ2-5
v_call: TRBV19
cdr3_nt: TGTGCCAGTAGTATATCCTCGCAAGAGACCCAGTACTTC
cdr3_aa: CASSISSQETQYF

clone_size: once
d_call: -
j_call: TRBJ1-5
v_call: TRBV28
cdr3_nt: TGTGCCAGCAGCAAAACCCAGATGGTTCAGCCCCAGCATTTT
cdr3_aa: CASSKTQMVQPQHF

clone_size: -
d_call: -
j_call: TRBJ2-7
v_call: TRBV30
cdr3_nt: TGTGCCTGGGGGGGAAGGGGGTTAGAGCAGTACTTC
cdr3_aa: CAWGGRGLEQYF

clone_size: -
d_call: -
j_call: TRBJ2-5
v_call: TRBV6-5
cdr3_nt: TGTGCCAGCAGTTACTCGGGGGCGCGAGAGACCCAGTACTTC
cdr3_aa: CASSYSGARETQYF

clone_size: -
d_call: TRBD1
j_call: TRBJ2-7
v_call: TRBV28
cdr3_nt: TGTGCCAGCAGCCCCCCGGACAGGTCCGCTCTCTTCTACGAGCAGTACTTC
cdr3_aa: CASSPPDRSALFYEQYF

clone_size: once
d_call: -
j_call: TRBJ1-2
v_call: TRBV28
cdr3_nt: TGTGCCAGCGGACAGCCCTATGGCTACACCTTC
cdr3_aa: CASGQPYGYTF

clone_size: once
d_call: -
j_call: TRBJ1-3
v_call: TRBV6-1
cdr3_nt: TGTGCCAGCAGTGAACCCGGGTCTCACTCTGGAAACACCATATATTTT
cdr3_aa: CASSEPGSHSGNTIYF

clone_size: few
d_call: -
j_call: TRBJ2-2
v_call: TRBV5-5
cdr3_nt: TGTGCCAGCAGCTTATTACCAACCTTGACGGGAGAGGGGACCGGGGAGCTGTTTTTT
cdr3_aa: CASSLLPTLTGEGTGELFF

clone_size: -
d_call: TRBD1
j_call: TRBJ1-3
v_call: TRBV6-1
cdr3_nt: TGTGCCAGCAGTGAAAGGAGGACAGGGCTACACACCATATATTTT
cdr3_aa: CASSERRTGLHTIYF

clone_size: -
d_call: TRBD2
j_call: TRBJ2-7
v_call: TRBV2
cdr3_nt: TGTGCCAGCAGCCATAGCGGGAGCTCCTACGAGCAGTACTTC
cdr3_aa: CASSHSGSSYEQYF

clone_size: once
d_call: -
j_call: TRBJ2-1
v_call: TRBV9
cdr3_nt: TGTGCCAGCAGCGTATTTCTAACTAGTCGCGGTGAGCAGTTCTTC
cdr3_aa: CASSVFLTSRGEQFF

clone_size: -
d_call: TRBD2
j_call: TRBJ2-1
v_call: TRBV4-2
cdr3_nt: TGTGCCAGCAGCTACGGACTAGCGGGCTTAAAAGACAATGAGCAGTTCTTC
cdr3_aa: CASSYGLAGLKDNEQFF

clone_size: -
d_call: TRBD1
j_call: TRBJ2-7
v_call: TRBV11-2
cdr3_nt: TGTGCCAGCAGCTTGGGGACAGGGAGCTCCTACGAGCAGTACTTC
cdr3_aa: CASSLGTGSSYEQYF

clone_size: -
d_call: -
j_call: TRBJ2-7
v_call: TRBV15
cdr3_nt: TGTGCCACCAGAGAACAGGGCGCGAACGAGCAGTACTTC
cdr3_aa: CATREQGANEQYF

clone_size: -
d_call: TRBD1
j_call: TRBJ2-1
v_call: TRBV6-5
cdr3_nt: TGTGCCAGCAGTTACTCTCGACAGGGATTAAACAATGAGCAGTTCTTC
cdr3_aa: CASSYSRQGLNNEQFF

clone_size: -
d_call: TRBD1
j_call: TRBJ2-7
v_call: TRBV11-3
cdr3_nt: TGTGCCAGCAGAACCGACAGGGGAGGTCTTAGGCAGTACTTC
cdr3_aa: CASRTDRGGLRQYF

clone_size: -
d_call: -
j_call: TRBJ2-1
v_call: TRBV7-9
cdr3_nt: TGTGCCAGCAGCTTCCAGCGGAGCAACAATGAGCAGTTCTTC
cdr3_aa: CASSFQRSNNEQFF

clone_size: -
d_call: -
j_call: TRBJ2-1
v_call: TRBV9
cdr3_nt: TGTGCCAGCAGCGTAGGTTTGATGGTTAGGGGTGAGCAGTTCTTC
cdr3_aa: CASSVGLMVRGEQFF

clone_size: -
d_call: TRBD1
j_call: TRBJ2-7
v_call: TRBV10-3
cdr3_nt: TGTGCCATCAGTGGGACAGGGCCCGGCTACGAGCAGTACTTC
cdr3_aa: CAISGTGPGYEQYF

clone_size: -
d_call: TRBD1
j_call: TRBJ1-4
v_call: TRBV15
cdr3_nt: TGTGCCACCAGCAGAGGACAGGGGGCGGGTGAAAAACTGTTTTTT
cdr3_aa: CATSRGQGAGEKLFF

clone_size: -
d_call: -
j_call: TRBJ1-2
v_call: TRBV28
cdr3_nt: TGTGCCAGCAGTTTGCGGGGGCGATCTCTTTCTGGCTACACCTTC
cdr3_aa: CASSLRGRSLSGYTF

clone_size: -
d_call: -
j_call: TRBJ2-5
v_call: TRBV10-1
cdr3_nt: TGCGCCAGCAGTGTGCGGTTTGGTGAGACCCAGTACTTC
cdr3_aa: CASSVRFGETQYF

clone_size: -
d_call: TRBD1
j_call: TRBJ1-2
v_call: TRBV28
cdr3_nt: TGTGCCAGCAGCGGACAGGGGGTGGGGTATGGCTACACCTTC
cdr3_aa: CASSGQGVGYGYTF

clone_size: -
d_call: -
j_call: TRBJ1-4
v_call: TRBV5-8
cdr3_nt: TGTGCCAGCAGCTTGGAAGCGGGGGGTGCGAAACTGTTTTTT
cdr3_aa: CASSLEAGGAKLFF

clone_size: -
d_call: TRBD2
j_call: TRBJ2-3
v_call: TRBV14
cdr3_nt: TGTGCCAGCAGCCGGAGCGGGAGTTCGGGGGATACGCAGTATTTT
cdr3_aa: CASSRSGSSGDTQYF

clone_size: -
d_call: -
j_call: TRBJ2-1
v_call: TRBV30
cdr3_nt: TGTGCCTGGAGTGATCAGGGTCCCTACAATGAGCAGTTCTTC
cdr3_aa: CAWSDQGPYNEQFF

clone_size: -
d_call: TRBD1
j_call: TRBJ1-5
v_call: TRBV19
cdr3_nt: TGTGCCAGTAGTATCCGCAGGGGGGCTAAGTATAGCAATCAGCCCCAGCATTTT
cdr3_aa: CASSIRRGAKYSNQPQHF

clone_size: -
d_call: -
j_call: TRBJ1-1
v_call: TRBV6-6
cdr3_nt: TGTGCCAGCAGTTACGGGCAGCCTGAAGCTTTCTTT
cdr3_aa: CASSYGQPEAFF

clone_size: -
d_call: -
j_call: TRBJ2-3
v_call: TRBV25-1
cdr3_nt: TGTGCCAGCAGTGATCGCTATCTCGACACAGATACGCAGTATTTT
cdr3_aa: CASSDRYLDTDTQYF

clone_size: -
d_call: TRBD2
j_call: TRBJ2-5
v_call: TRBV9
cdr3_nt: TGTGCCAGCAGCGTAGAAGTAGCGGGAGGATTGGAGACCCAGTACTTC
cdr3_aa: CASSVEVAGGLETQYF

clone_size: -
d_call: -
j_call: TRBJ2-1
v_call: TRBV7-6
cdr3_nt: TGTGCCAGCAGCCCGAACAAACTAATAGTGAGCCATGAGCAGTTCTTC
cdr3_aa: CASSPNKLIVSHEQFF